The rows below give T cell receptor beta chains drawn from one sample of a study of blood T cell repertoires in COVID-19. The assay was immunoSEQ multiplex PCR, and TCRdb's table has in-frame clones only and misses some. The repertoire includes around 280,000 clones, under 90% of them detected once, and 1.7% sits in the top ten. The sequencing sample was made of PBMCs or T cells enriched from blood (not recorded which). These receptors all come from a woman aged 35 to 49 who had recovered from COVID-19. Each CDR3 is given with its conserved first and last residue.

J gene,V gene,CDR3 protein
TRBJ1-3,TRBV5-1,CASSPAGGSSGNTIYF
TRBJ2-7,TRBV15,CATSRDTETYEQYF
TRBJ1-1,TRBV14,CASSQDPGQHTEAFF
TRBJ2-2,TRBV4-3,CASPRVTQTNTGELFF
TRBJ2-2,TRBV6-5,CASSYRQTGELFF
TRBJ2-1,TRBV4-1,CASSQGTGRGNEQFF
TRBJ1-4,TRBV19,CASSIYRGENEKLFF
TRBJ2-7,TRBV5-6,CASSRRGYEQYF
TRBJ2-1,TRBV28,CASTLAGGSQGEQFF
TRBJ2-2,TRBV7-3,CASSSYITGELFF
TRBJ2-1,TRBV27,CASSPNAQGRLFF
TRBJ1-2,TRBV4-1,CASSPPTESYGYTF
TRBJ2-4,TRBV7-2,CASSLGLSKNIQYF
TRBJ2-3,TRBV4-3,CASSPGTGPDTQYF
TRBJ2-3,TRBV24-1,CATSEGASTDTQYF
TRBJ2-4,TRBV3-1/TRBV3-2,CASSHYSTGSLQYF
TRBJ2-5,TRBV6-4,CASSDSAGERQETQYF
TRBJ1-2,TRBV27,CASSLGGASTFYGYTF
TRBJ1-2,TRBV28,CASSPYYRGGGYTF
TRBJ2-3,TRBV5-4,CASSGRVGRTDTQYF
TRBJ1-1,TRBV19,CASTNTLARNTEAFF
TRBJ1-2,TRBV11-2,CASSPGTGVRELHGYTF
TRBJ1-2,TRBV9,CASSAGTGLGFGYTF
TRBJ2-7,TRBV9,CASSVGDSGRPQGEQYF
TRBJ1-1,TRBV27,CASSPQQGMNTEAFF
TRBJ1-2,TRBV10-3,CAISDYPGQGDGYTF
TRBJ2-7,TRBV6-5,CAGPPAGHYEQYF
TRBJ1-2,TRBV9,CASSRIVNSYGYTF
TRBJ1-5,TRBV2,CASSDVDRGTFQHF
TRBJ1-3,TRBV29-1,CSVAIGNTIYF
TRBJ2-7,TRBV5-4,CASSIGQGVMREQYF
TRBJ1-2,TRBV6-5,CASRLGQGVYGYTF
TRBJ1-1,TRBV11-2,CASSSRTALGSREAFF
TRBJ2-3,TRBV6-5,CASSPSGLSADTQYF
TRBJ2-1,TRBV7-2,CASSRAGGSYNEQFF
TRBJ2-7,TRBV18,CASSPSSYEQYF
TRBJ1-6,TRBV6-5,CASRTGGHSPLHF